Listed below are T cell receptor beta chains from one sample, sequenced in a study of T-cell memory formation after mild COVID-19. Using its own MiXCR run on the 5' RACE reads, TCRdb lists one record per CDR3 protein. Among hundreds of thousands of distinct CDR3 sequences listed, roughly 20% were seen once. Sequenced material: PBMCs or a T cell subset sorted from them (not recorded which). The receptors here all came from an adult woman who had mild COVID-19 (a few samples of this study predate the infection). Cell type and time point are not known. CDR3s include the opening cysteine and the closing phenylalanine or tryptophan. The D gene is left open where the match is weak. Size is omitted from some rows. Given values are once, few, many or a class for expanded clones.

>TRBD2|TRBJ2-7|TRBV7-9|NA
CASSPKAGGRHYEQYF
TGTGCCAGCAGCCCCAAAGCGGGAGGGAGACACTACGAGCAGTACTTC
>NA|TRBJ1-1|TRBV20-1|few
CSAPLNTEAFF
TGCAGTGCGCCTCTGAACACTGAAGCTTTCTTT
>TRBD1|TRBJ1-4|TRBV12-3/TRBV12-4|few
CASSPGQGPATNEKLFF
TGTGCCAGCAGTCCTGGACAGGGCCCGGCAACTAATGAAAAACTGTTTTTT
>NA|TRBJ1-2|TRBV25-1|NA
CASSDAGGSYGYTF
TGTGCCAGCAGTGACGCGGGTGGTAGCTATGGCTACACCTTC
>TRBD1|TRBJ1-3|TRBV12-3/TRBV12-4|few
CASSFGQGPGNTIYF
TGTGCCAGCAGTTTCGGACAGGGGCCTGGAAACACCATATATTTT
>NA|TRBJ2-5|TRBV7-9|NA
CASSYAVETQYF
TGTGCCAGCAGCTATGCGGTGGAGACCCAGTACTTC
>NA|TRBJ2-7|TRBV7-3|few
CASSAQEGYNEQYF
TGTGCCAGCAGCGCCCAAGAGGGATACAACGAGCAGTACTTC
>NA|TRBJ1-2|TRBV21-1|NA
CASSDSLETTYGYTF
TGTGCCAGCAGCGACTCACTCGAAACTACCTATGGCTACACCTTC
>NA|TRBJ2-5|TRBV10-3|many
CAISETTQETQYF
TGTGCCATCAGTGAAACGACCCAAGAGACCCAGTACTTC
>NA|TRBJ2-4|TRBV12-3/TRBV12-4|NA
CASSPGTLQYF
TGTGCCAGCAGCCCCGGGACACTTCAGTACTTC
>NA|TRBJ2-2|TRBV5-1|NA
CASSSPGFSGELFF
TGCGCCAGCAGCTCTCCAGGATTTTCCGGGGAGCTGTTTTTT
>NA|TRBJ2-3|TRBV5-1|few
CASSLGTGRGTDTQYF
TGCGCCAGCAGCTTGGGAACAGGGCGAGGGACAGATACGCAGTATTTT
>TRBD2|TRBJ2-1|TRBV2|many
CASLGAGGLNEQFF
TGTGCCAGCTTGGGAGCGGGGGGGTTAAATGAGCAGTTCTTC
>NA|TRBJ1-1|TRBV6-1|few
CASSPRDSWIGAFF
TGTGCCAGCAGCCCGCGGGACTCCTGGATTGGGGCTTTCTTT
>TRBD1|TRBJ2-1|TRBV7-6|NA
CASSPRPGQGGNEQFF
TGTGCCAGCAGCCCGCGCCCGGGACAGGGTGGCAATGAGCAGTTCTTC
>TRBD2|TRBJ2-1|TRBV12-3/TRBV12-4|few
CASSSRPPLAGGPIEQFF
TGTGCCAGCAGTTCAAGGCCTCCCCTAGCGGGGGGGCCGATTGAGCAGTTCTTC
>NA|TRBJ1-2|TRBV5-1|NA
CASSLEQTNNYGYTF
TGCGCCAGCAGCTTGGAACAGACAAATAACTATGGCTACACCTTC
>NA|TRBJ1-5|TRBV12-3/TRBV12-4|few
CASSFVEAGQPQHF
TGTGCCAGCAGTTTCGTTGAGGCCGGCCAGCCCCAGCATTTT
>NA|TRBJ2-5|TRBV28|few
CASSFLIEETQYF
TGTGCCAGCAGTTTCTTGATAGAAGAGACCCAGTACTTC
>NA|TRBJ1-6|TRBV25-1|few
CASGTFNSPLHF
TGTGCCAGCGGGACGTTTAATTCACCCCTCCACTTT
>TRBD1|TRBJ2-7|TRBV5-6|few
CASSLKGDSLNLYEQYF
TGTGCCAGCAGCTTGAAGGGGGACAGCCTTAACCTCTACGAGCAGTACTTC
>TRBD2|TRBJ2-7|TRBV12-3/TRBV12-4|NA
CASRGLNYEQYF
TGTGCCAGCAGGGGACTAAACTACGAGCAGTACTTC
>TRBD2|TRBJ2-3|TRBV7-2|NA
CASSLVGWLAGGLDTQYF
TGTGCCAGCAGCTTAGTCGGGTGGCTAGCGGGAGGGTTAGATACGCAGTATTTT
>NA|TRBJ2-6|TRBV7-9|few
CASSPDGTGANVLTF
TGTGCCAGCAGCCCCGACGGGACTGGGGCCAACGTCCTGACTTTC
>NA|TRBJ2-2|TRBV13|NA
CASSHIQTANTGELFF
TGTGCCAGCAGCCATATTCAGACCGCGAACACCGGGGAGCTGTTTTTT
>TRBD1|TRBJ1-1|TRBV7-6|NA
CASSWTGSAEAFF
TGTGCCAGCAGCTGGACAGGGTCGGCTGAAGCTTTCTTT
>TRBD2|TRBJ2-1|TRBV5-4|few
CASSHRLAGIYNEQFF
TGTGCCAGCAGCCACCGACTAGCGGGGATCTACAATGAGCAGTTCTTC
>TRBD2|TRBJ2-7|TRBV10-3|few
CAISDPAWASGSDEQYF
TGTGCCATCAGTGACCCGGCTTGGGCTAGCGGGAGCGACGAGCAGTACTTC
>NA|TRBJ2-6|TRBV5-4|NA
CASSSYLAGANVLTF
TGTGCCAGCAGCTCCTATTTAGCTGGGGCCAACGTCCTGACTTTC
>TRBD1|TRBJ1-4|TRBV10-3|NA
CAISAGQGAGNEKLFF
TGTGCCATCAGTGCCGGACAGGGGGCGGGAAATGAAAAACTGTTTTTT
>TRBD2|TRBJ2-5|TRBV15|NA
CATSRDLAGAQETQYF
TGTGCCACCAGCAGAGATCTCGCGGGAGCCCAAGAGACCCAGTACTTC
>TRBD2|TRBJ2-3|TRBV5-4|NA
CASRENSGLSTDTQYF
TGTGCCAGCAGAGAGAATAGCGGGCTTAGCACAGATACGCAGTATTTT